This entry is about one TCR beta chain. The record originates from a study of blood T cell repertoires in COVID-19. At the level of the study: In each case, the material was cDNA or gDNA derived from T cells, B-cell-depleted T cells, or PBMCs.

Study processing details: Estimates of nucleated cell counts were drawn from the amplification of reference gene primers. Here immunoSEQ multiplex PCR was the method, and the copy in TCRdb shows in-frame clones only, minus some. Clone size and the V and J calls come from that table; the DNA yielded D and trimming. This table has more than 90,000 clones, roughly 89% appearing once. The specimen sequenced was peripheral blood. The source is a woman between 55 and 75 years old with COVID-19, enrolled during active disease.

CDR3 residues: CASSLRVSSTTEAFF. Here the CDR3 DNA reads TGTGCCAGCAGCTTGAGGGTTAGTTCGACCACTGAAGCTTTCTTT. The V gene is TRBV7-9, the J gene TRBJ1-1; D uncertain. CDR1 SEHNR and CDR2 FQNEAQ come from the germline V gene (reference sequence). The V gene lost 3 bases and the J gene lost 4 bases, with 15 bases spanning the gap. CDR3 length: 15 residues.